A selection of T cell receptor beta chains follows, all from one sample in a study of blood T cells in healthy people across ages. Each CDR3 protein gets one entry after TCRdb re-called the 5' RACE reads with MiXCR. The sample contains fewer than 950,000 distinct CDR3 sequences, about 55% of which appear only once. The specimen was blood. The receptors shown here come from a man aged 80 or over in good health. Each CDR3 is given with its conserved first and last residue. D genes are given only for firm matches. The size field is filled for only some rows; it gives once, few, many or a size class.

TRBV5-1	TRBD2	.	17	TRBJ2-7	CASSLAVGGTGGYEQYF	TGCGCCAGCAGCTTGGCCGTCGGGGGGACGGGAGGCTACGAGCAGTACTTC
TRBV20-1	.	.	11	TRBJ1-1	CSARVDREAFF	TGCAGTGCTAGAGTAGACAGGGAAGCTTTCTTT
TRBV3-1	.	.	14	TRBJ2-3	CASSLVGLMGTQYF	TGTGCCAGCAGCCTCGTCGGGCTAATGGGTACGCAGTATTTT
TRBV5-6	TRBD1	.	19	TRBJ2-7	CASSPRQGAAWLAGYEQYF	TGTGCCAGCAGCCCGAGACAGGGGGCCGCTTGGCTAGCGGGCTACGAGCAGTACTTC
TRBV5-1	.	.	15	TRBJ2-1	CASSLEPTSTDEQFF	TGCGCCAGCAGCTTGGAACCTACCTCTACGGATGAGCAGTTCTTC
TRBV29-1	TRBD2	.	11	TRBJ2-7	CSGTSSDEQYF	TGCAGCGGGACTAGTTCCGACGAGCAGTACTTC
TRBV3-1	TRBD2	few	15	TRBJ2-7	CASSQGLAGAAEQYF	TGTGCCAGCAGCCAAGGACTAGCGGGAGCTGCCGAGCAGTACTTC
TRBV5-5	.	few	15	TRBJ2-7	CASSLGGALTYEQYF	TGTGCCAGCAGCTTGGGAGGGGCTCTCACCTACGAGCAGTACTTC
TRBV7-2	TRBD1	.	17	TRBJ2-5	CASSYGQGAFFVETQYF	TGTGCCAGCAGCTATGGACAGGGGGCGTTTTTTGTAGAGACCCAGTACTTC
TRBV24-1	TRBD1	.	13	TRBJ1-2	CATGDRVVYGYTF	TGTGCCACCGGGGACAGGGTTGTCTATGGCTACACCTTC